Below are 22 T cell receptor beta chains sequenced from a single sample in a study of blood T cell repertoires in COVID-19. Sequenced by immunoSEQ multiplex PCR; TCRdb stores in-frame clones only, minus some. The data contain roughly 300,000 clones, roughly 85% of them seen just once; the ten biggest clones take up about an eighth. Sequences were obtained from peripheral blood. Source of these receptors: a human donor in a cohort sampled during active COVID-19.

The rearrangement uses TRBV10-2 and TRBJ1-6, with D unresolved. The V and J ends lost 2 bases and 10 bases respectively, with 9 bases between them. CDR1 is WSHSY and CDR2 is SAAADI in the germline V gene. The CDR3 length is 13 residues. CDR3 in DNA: TGCGCCAGCAGTGAGCTCGGAGGGTCACCCCTCCACTTT. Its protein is CASSELGGSPLHF.

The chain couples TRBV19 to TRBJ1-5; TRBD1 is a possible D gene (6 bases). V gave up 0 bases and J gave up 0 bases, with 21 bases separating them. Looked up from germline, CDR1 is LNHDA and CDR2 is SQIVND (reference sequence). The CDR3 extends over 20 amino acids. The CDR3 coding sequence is TGTGCCAGTAGTATAGAAAGTCTGATCCGGGACAAACATAGCAATCAGCCCCAGCATTTT. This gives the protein CASSIESLIRDKHSNQPQHF.

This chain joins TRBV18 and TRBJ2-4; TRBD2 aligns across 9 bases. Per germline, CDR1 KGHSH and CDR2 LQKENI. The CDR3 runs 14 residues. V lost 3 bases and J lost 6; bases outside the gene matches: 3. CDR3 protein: CASSPSSGANIQYF. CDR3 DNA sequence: TGTGCCAGCTCACCCTCTAGCGGGGCAAACATTCAGTACTTC.

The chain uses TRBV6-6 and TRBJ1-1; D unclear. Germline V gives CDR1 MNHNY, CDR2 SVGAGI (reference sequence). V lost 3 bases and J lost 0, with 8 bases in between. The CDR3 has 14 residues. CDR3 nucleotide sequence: TGTGCCAGCAGTTATCGGGGAATGAACACTGAAGCTTTCTTT. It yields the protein CASSYRGMNTEAFF.

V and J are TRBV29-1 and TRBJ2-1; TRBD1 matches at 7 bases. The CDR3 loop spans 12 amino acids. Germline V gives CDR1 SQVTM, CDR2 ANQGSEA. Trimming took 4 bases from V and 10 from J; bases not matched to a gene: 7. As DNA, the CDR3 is TGCAGCGTTGGTCCCGGGACAGTGGAGCAGTTCTTC. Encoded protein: CSVGPGTVEQFF.

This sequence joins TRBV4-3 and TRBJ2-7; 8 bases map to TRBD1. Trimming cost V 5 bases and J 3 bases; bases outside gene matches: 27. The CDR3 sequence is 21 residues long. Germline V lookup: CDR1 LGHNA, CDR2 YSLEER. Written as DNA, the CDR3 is TGCGCCAGCAGCGGAGAGGGACCCAAGTTCCGGCGAGGGGACAGGCTCTACGAGCAGTACTTC. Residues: CASSGEGPKFRRGDRLYEQYF.

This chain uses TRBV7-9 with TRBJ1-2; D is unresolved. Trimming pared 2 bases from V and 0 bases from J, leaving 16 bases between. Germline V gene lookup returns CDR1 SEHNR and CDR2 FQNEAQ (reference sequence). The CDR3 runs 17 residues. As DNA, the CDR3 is TGTGCCAGCAGCTTAACCGTCTCACAGCCTACTAACTATGGCTACACCTTC. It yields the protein CASSLTVSQPTNYGYTF.

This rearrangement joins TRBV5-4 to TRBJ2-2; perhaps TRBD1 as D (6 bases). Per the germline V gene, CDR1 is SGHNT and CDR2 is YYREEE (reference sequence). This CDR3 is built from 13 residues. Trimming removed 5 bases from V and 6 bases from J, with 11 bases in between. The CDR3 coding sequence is TGTGCCAGCAGTTTTGACAGGTCCGGGGAGCTGTTTTTT. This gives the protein CASSFDRSGELFF.

CDR3 sequence reads: CASSNSGTPYEQYF. CDR3 nucleotides: TGTGCCAGCAGCAATAGCGGAACTCCATACGAGCAGTACTTC. The gene calls are TRBV6-2 or TRBV6-3 and TRBJ2-7; D may be TRBD2 (6 bases). The V gene lost 6 bases and the J gene lost 4 bases, with 16 bases spanning the gap. This CDR3 has 14 amino acids. CDR1 is MNHEY, CDR2 SVGEGT, per germline.

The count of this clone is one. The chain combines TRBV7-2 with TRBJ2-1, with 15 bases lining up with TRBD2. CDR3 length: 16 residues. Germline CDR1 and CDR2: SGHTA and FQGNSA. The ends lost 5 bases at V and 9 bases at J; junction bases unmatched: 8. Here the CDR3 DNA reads TGTGCCAGCAGCCTAGGACTAGCGGGAGGGCCAAGTGAGCAGTTCTTC. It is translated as CASSLGLAGGPSEQFF.

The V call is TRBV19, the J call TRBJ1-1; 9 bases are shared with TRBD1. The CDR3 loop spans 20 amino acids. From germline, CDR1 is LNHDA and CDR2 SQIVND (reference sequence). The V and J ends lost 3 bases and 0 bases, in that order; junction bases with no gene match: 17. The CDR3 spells CASSMSRDREFGYMNTEAFF. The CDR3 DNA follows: TGTGCCAGTAGTATGTCCCGGGACAGGGAATTCGGCTACATGAACACTGAAGCTTTCTTT.

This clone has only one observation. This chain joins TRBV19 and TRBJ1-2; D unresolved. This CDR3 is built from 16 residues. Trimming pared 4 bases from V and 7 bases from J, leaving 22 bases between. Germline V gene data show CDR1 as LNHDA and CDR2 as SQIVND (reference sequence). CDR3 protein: CASSTPGLTGSIGYTF. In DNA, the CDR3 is TGTGCCAGTAGTACACCTGGCCTGACGGGGAGTATTGGCTACACCTTC.

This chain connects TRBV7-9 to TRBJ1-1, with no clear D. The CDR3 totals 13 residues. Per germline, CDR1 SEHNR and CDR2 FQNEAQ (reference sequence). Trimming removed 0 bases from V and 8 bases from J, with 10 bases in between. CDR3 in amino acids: CASSLATSLEAFF. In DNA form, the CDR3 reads TGTGCCAGCAGCTTAGCGACATCCCTAGAAGCTTTCTTT.

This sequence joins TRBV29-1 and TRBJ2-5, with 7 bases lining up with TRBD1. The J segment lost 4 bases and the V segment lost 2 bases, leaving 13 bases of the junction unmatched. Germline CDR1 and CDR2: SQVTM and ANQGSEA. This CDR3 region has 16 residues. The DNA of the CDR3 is TGCAGCGTTGAACTTAACTTAGTAGGGGGCGGAGAGACCCAGTACTTC. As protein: CSVELNLVGGGETQYF.

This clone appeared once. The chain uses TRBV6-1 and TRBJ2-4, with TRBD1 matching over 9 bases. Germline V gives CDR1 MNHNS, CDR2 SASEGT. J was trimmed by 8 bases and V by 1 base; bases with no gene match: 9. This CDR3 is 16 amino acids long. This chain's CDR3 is CASSEVPVTGGDIQYF. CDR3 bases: TGTGCCAGCAGTGAAGTTCCCGTGACAGGGGGGGACATTCAGTACTTC.

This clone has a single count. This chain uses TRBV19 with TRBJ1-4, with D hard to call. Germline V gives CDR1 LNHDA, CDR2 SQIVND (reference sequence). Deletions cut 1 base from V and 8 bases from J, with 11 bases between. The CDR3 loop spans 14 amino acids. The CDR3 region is CASSIGAEEEKLFF. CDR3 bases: TGTGCCAGTAGTATAGGAGCGGAGGAGGAAAAACTGTTTTTT.

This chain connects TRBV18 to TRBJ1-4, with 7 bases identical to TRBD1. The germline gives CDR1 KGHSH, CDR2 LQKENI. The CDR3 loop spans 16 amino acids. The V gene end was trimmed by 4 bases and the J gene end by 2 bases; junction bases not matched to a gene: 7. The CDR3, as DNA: TGTGCCAGCTCACAACAGGGGCGGTTGACTAATGAAAAACTGTTTTTT. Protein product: CASSQQGRLTNEKLFF.

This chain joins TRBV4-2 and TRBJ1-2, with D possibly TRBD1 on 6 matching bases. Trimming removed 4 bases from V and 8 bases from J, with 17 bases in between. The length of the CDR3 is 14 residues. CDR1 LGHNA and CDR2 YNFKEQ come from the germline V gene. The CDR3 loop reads CASSPDTGSLGYTF. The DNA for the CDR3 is TGTGCCAGCAGCCCCGATACAGGGTCGTTAGGCTACACCTTC.

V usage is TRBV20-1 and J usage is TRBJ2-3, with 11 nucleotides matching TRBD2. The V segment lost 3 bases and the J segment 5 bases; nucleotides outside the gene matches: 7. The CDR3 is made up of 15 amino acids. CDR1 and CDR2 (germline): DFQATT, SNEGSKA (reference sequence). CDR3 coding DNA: TGCAGTGCTAGTCCGACTAGCGGGAATCTAGATACGCAGTATTTT. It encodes CSASPTSGNLDTQYF.

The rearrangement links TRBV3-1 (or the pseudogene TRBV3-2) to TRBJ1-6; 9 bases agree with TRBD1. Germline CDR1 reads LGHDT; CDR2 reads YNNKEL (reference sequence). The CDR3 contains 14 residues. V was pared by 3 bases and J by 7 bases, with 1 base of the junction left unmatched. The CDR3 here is CASSQGTGNSPLHF. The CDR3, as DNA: TGTGCCAGCAGCCAGGGGACAGGGAATTCACCCCTCCACTTT.

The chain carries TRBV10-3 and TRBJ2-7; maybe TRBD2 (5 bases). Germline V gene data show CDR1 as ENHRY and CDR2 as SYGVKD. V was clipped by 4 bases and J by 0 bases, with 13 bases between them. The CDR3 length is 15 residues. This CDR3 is CAISGGSLYSYEQYF. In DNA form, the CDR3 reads TGTGCCATCAGTGGAGGGAGCTTATACTCCTACGAGCAGTACTTC.

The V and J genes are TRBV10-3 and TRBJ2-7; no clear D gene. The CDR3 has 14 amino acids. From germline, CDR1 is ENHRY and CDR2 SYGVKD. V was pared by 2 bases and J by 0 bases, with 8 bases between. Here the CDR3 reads CAISEPISSYEQYF. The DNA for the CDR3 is TGTGCCATCAGTGAGCCTATTAGCTCCTACGAGCAGTACTTC.